The present T cell receptor (beta chain) was sequenced within a study of control samples from healthy donors and cancer patients. The repertoire was sequenced with immunoSEQ multiplex PCR; TCRdb's copy has only in-frame clones and lacks some. Of around 150,000 clones listed, over 90% are singletons. Material: blood. This clonotype was obtained from a woman in her twenties or thirties in good health.

This CDR3 is CSAVSGGETQYF. The CDR3 DNA sequence: TGCAGCGCAGTTTCTGGGGGAGAGACCCAGTACTTC. The chain joins TRBV29-1 to TRBJ2-5; perhaps D is TRBD1 or TRBD2 (5 bases each). The CDR3 extends over 12 amino acids. Trimming removed 7 bases from V and 4 bases from J, with 13 bases in between. From germline, CDR1 is SQVTM and CDR2 ANQGSEA.